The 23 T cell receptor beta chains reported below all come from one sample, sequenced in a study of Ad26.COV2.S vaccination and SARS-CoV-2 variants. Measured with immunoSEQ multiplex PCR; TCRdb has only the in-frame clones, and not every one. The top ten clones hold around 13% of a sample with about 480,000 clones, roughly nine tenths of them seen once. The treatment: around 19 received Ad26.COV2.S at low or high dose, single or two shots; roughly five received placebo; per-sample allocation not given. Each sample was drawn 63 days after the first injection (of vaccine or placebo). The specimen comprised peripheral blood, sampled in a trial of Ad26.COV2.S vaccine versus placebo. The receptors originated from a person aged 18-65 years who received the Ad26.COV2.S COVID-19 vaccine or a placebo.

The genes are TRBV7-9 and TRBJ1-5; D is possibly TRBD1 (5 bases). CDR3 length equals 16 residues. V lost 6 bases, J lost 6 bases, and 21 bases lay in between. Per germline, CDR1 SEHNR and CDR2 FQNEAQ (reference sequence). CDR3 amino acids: CASSHSGSGGGQPQHF. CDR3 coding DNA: TGTGCCAGCAGTCATAGCGGGTCTGGGGGAGGTCAGCCCCAGCATTTT.

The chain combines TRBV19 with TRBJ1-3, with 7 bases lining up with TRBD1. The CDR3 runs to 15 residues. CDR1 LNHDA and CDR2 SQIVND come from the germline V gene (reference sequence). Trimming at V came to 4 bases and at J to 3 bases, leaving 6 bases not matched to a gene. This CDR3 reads CASSTPRDSGNTIYF. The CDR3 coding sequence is TGTGCCAGTAGTACCCCTCGGGACAGTGGAAACACCATATATTTT. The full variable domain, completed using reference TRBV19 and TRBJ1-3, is DGGITQSPKYLFRKEGQNVTLSCEQNLNHDAMYWYRQDPGQGLRLIYYSQIVNDFQKGDIAEGYSVSREKKESFPLTVTSAQKNPTAFYLCASSTPRDSGNTIYFGEGSWLTVV.

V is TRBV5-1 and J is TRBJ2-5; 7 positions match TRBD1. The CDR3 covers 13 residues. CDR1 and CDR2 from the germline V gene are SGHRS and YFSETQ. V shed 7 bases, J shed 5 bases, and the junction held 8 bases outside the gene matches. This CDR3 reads CASGTGALETQYF. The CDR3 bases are TGCGCCAGCGGAACAGGGGCCTTGGAGACCCAGTACTTC. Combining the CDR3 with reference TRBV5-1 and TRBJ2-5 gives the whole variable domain KAGVTQTPRYLIKTRGQQVTLSCSPISGHRSVSWYQQTPGQGLQFLFEYFSETQRNKGNFPGRFSGRQFSNSRSEMNVSTLELGDSALYLCASGTGALETQYFGPGTRLLVL.

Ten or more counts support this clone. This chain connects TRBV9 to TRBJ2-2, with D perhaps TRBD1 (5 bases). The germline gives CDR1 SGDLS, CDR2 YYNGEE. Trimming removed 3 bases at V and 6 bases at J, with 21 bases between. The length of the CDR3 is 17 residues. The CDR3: CASSAKGAGSLPGELFF. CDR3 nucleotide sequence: TGTGCCAGCAGCGCGAAGGGTGCAGGGTCGTTACCCGGGGAGCTGTTTTTT.

In DNA, the CDR3 is TGTGCCAGCAGCGTAGGGGACAGGGATCATCAGCCCCAGCATTTT. This codes for CASSVGDRDHQPQHF. V and J are TRBV9 and TRBJ1-5; 9 bases line up with TRBD1. V was clipped by 0 bases and J by 5 bases; unmatched bases: 3. CDR1 and CDR2 (germline): SGDLS, YYNGEE. The CDR3 consists of 15 residues.

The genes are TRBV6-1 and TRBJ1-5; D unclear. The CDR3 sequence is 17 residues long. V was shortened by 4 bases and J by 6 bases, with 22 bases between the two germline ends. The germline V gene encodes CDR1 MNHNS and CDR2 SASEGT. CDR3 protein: CASSAGDTLWGGQPQHF. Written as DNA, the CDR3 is TGTGCCAGCAGTGCCGGCGATACTCTCTGGGGTGGTCAGCCCCAGCATTTT.

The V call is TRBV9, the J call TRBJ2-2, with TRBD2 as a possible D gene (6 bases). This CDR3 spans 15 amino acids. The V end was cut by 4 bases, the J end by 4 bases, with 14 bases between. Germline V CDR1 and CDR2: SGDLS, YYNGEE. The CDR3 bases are TGTGCCAGCAGCTCGCGGGGAGAAGGCACCGGGGAGCTGTTTTTT. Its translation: CASSSRGEGTGELFF.

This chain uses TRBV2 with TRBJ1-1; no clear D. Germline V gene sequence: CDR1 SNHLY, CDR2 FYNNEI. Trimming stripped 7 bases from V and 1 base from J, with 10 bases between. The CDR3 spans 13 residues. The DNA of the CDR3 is TGTGCCAGCACCACGGACCCGAACACTGAAGCTTTCTTT. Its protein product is CASTTDPNTEAFF.

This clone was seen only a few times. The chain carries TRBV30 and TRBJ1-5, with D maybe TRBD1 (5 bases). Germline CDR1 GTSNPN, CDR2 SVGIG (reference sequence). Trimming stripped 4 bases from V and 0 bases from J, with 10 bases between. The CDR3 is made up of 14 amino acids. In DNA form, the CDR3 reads TGTGCCTGGACCCGGGGGAATAGCAATCAGCCCCAGCATTTT. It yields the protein CAWTRGNSNQPQHF.

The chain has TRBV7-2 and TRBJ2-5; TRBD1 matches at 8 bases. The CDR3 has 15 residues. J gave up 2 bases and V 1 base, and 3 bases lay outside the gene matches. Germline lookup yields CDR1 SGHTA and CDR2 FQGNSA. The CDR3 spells CASSLGQGRQETQYF. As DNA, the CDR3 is TGTGCCAGCAGCTTAGGACAGGGGCGACAAGAGACCCAGTACTTC.

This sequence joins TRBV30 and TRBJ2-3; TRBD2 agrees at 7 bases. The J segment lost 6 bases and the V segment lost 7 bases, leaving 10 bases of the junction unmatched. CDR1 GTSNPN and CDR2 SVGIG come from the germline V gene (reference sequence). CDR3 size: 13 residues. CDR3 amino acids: CASSGARLDTQYF. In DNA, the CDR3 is TGTGCCTCTAGCGGCGCGAGATTGGATACGCAGTATTTT.

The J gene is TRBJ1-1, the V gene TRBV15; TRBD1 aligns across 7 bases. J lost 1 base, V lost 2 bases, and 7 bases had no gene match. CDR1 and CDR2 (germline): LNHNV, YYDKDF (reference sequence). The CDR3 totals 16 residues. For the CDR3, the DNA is TGTGCCACCAGCAGACGCACAGGGGCCAGGAACACTGAAGCTTTCTTT. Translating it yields CATSRRTGARNTEAFF.

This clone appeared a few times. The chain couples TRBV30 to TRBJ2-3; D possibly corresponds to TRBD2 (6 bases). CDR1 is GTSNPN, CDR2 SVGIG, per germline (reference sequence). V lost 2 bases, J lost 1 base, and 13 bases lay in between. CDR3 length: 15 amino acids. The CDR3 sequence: CAWSSGGEGTDTQYF. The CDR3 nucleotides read TGTGCCTGGAGTTCTGGCGGGGAGGGCACAGATACGCAGTATTTT. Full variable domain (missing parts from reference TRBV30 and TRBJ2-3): SQTIHQWPATLVQPVGSPLSLECTVEGTSNPNLYWYRQAAGRGLQLLFYSVGIGQISSEVPQNLSASRPQDRQFILSSKKLLLSDSGFYLCAWSSGGEGTDTQYFGPGTRLTVL.

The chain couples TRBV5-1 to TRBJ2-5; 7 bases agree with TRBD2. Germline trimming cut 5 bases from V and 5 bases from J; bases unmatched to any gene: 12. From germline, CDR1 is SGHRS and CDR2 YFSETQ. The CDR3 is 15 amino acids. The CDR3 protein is CASSLGTTSMETQYF. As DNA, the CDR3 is TGCGCCAGCAGTCTTGGGACTACCTCGATGGAGACCCAGTACTTC.

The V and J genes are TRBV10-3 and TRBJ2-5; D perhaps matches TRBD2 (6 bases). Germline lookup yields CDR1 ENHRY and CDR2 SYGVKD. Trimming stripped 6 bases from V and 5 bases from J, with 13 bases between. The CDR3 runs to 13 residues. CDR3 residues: CAISAGSRETQYF. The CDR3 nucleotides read TGTGCCATCAGCGCCGGGAGTCGGGAGACCCAGTACTTC.

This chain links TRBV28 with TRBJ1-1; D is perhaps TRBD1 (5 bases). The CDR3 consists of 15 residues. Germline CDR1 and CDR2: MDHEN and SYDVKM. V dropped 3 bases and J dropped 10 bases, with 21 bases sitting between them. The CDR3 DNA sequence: TGTGCCAGCAGTTTGTCCAACCCAGGGCAGGCGGGAGCTTTCTTT. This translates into CASSLSNPGQAGAFF.

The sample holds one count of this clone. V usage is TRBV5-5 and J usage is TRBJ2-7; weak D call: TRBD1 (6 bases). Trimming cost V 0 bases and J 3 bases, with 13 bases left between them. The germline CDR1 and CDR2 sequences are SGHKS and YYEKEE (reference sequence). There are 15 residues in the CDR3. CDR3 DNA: TGTGCCAGCAGCTTGGGTGGGACACAAATCTACGAGCAGTACTTC. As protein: CASSLGGTQIYEQYF.

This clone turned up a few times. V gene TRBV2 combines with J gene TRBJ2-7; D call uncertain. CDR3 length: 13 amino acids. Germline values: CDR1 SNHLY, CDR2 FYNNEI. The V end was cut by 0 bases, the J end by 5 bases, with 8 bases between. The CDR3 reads CASSEARWDEQYF. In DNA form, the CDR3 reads TGTGCCAGCAGTGAAGCGCGGTGGGACGAGCAGTACTTC.

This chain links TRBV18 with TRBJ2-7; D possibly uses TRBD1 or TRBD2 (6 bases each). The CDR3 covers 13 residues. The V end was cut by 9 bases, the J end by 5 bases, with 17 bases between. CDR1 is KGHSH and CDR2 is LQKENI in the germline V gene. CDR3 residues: CASAVWGAHEQYF. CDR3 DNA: TGTGCCAGTGCCGTTTGGGGGGCACACGAGCAGTACTTC.

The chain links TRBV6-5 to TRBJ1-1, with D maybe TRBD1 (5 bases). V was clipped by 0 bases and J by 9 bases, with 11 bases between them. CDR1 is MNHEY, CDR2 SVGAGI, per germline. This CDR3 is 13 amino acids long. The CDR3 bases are TGTGCCAGCAGTTACTCGATACAGGCGCAAGCTTTCTTT. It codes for CASSYSIQAQAFF.

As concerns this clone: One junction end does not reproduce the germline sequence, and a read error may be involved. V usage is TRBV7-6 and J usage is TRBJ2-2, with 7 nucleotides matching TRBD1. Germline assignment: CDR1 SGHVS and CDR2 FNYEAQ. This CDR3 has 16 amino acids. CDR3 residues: CASSSNRDRTTGELFF. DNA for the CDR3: TGTGCTAGCAGCTCGAACCGGGACAGAACCACCGGGGAGCTGTTTTTT.

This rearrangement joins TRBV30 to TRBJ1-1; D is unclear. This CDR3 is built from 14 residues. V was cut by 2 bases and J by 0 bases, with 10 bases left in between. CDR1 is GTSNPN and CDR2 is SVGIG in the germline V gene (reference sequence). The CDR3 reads CAWSLEGLNTEAFF. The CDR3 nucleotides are TGTGCCTGGAGTCTCGAGGGTTTGAACACTGAAGCTTTCTTT.

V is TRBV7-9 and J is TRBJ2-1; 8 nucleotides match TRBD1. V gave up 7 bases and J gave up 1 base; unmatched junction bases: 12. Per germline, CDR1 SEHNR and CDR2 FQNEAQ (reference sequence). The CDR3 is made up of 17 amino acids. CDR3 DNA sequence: TGTGCCAGCACCAACAACAGGGGGAGAGGGTCCTACAATGAGCAGTTCTTC. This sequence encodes CASTNNRGRGSYNEQFF.